Presented here are 24 T cell receptor beta chains from one specimen sequenced in a study of blood T cell repertoires in COVID-19. Clones were read by immunoSEQ multiplex PCR, and TCRdb kept only the in-frame ones, dropping some. The repertoire has over 60,000 clones, 75% to 90% of them found once; the top ten carry about 40%. Sequencing was done on a sample of peripheral blood. Receptors originate from a woman of 80 years or more with active or convalescent COVID-19.

CDR3 sequence (DNA): TGTGCCAGCAGTTCACTAGCGGGCTCCTACGAGCAGTACTTC. Its translation: CASSSLAGSYEQYF. V and J are TRBV6-5 and TRBJ2-7; 9 positions match TRBD2. This CDR3 is 14 amino acids long. Trimming removed 4 bases from V and 0 bases from J; junction bases left unmatched: 1. The germline V gene encodes CDR1 MNHEY and CDR2 SVGAGI.

The chain combines TRBV7-9 with TRBJ2-5, with 8 bases fitting TRBD1. V was pared by 4 bases and J by 0 bases, with 4 bases of the junction left unmatched. Germline CDR1 SEHNR, CDR2 FQNEAQ (reference sequence). The CDR3 extends over 15 amino acids. CDR3 sequence: CASSWDRPYQETQYF. In nucleotides, the CDR3 is TGTGCCAGCAGCTGGGACAGGCCGTACCAAGAGACCCAGTACTTC.

This clone has only a few counts. The chain employs TRBV27 and TRBJ2-5; a possible D gene is TRBD2 (5 bases). The CDR3 is 14 residues long. Per germline, CDR1 MNHEY and CDR2 SMNVEV (reference sequence). V lost 1 base and J 5 bases, leaving 11 bases between the germline ends. The CDR3 region has the DNA TGTGCCAGCAGTTTATACGGGGTTTCGGAGACCCAGTACTTC. The encoded protein is CASSLYGVSETQYF.

This clone was seen once. The chain combines TRBV20-1 with TRBJ1-4, with unresolved D. Trimming left V 6 bases short and J 3 bases short, with 5 bases between. CDR1 is DFQATT and CDR2 is SNEGSKA in the germline V gene (reference sequence). The CDR3 extends over 11 amino acids. CDR3 bases: TGCAGTGCCGGTGCTAATGAAAAACTGTTTTTT. Translation gives CSAGANEKLFF.

This sequence joins TRBV19 and TRBJ2-5, with 9 bases identical to TRBD2. V gave up 6 bases and J gave up 1 base; unmatched junction bases: 3. This CDR3 is built from 14 residues. Germline V gene data show CDR1 as LNHDA and CDR2 as SQIVND (reference sequence). This CDR3 is CASRRGGSQETQYF. The CDR3 DNA is TGTGCCAGTAGGCGGGGGGGTTCCCAAGAGACCCAGTACTTC.

This CDR3 is CASSPRSTPDYNSPLHF. The CDR3 coding sequence is TGCGCCAGCAGCCCCCGTTCTACTCCCGACTATAATTCACCCCTCCACTTT. The chain carries TRBV4-3 and TRBJ1-6; D is ambiguous. The CDR3 has 17 amino acids. Looked up from germline, CDR1 is LGHNA and CDR2 is YSLEER. Trimming removed 4 bases from V and 3 bases from J, with 16 bases in between.

This chain connects TRBV5-8 to TRBJ2-1, with D hard to call. The V gene lost 0 bases and the J gene lost 8 bases, with 12 bases spanning the gap. The CDR3 is 14 residues long. Per germline, CDR1 SGHTS and CDR2 YDEGEE. In DNA, the CDR3 is TGTGCCAGCAGCTTGGATTCCGGGTTCGATGAGCAGTTCTTC. Translating it yields CASSLDSGFDEQFF.

The genes are TRBV6-2 or TRBV6-3 and TRBJ1-5; TRBD1 agrees at 12 bases. The CDR3 sequence is 17 residues long. After removal of 5 bases from V and 4 bases from J, the junction contained 9 bases not matched to a gene. Germline assignment: CDR1 MNHEY and CDR2 SVGEGT. The CDR3 DNA reads as TGTGCCAGCAGTCCCCCACTGGGACAGGGGGCAAATCAGCCCCAGCATTTT. Its translation is CASSPPLGQGANQPQHF.

This clone has just a few counts. The chain joins TRBV6-5 to TRBJ1-2, with D tentatively TRBD1 (6 bases). CDR1 is MNHEY, CDR2 SVGAGI, per germline. CDR3 length equals 15 residues. V was shortened by 5 bases and J by 1 base, with 14 bases between the two germline ends. Here the CDR3 DNA reads TGTGCCAGCAGTCTGGGGGGGGGCATTAACTATGGCTACACCTTC. Residues: CASSLGGGINYGYTF.

The genes are TRBV12-3 or TRBV12-4 and TRBJ2-7; unclear D gene. V was pared by 2 bases and J by 5 bases, with 4 bases between. The CDR3 totals 11 residues. The DNA of the CDR3 is TGTGCCAGCAGTTTACGGGACGAGCAGTACTTC. Translated, it gives CASSLRDEQYF.

The V gene is TRBV2, the J gene TRBJ2-1; 7 nucleotides match TRBD2. V lost 8 bases, J lost 4 bases, and 8 bases stayed unmatched. The CDR3 spans 14 residues. Germline CDR1 SNHLY, CDR2 FYNNEI. This CDR3 reads CASALLAEYNEQFF. The CDR3 DNA reads TGTGCCAGCGCTTTGCTAGCGGAGTACAATGAGCAGTTCTTC.

The chain recombines TRBV7-9 with TRBJ2-7, with 8 bases identical to TRBD2. The ends lost 1 base at V and 4 bases at J; junction bases unmatched: 15. In germline, CDR1 is SEHNR, CDR2 FQNEAQ (reference sequence). The CDR3 has 18 residues. CDR3 coding DNA: TGTGCCAGCAGCTTAGTCGGCCCAGCGGGGGCCCCAGGGTACGAGCAGTACTTC. It codes for CASSLVGPAGAPGYEQYF.

This sequence joins TRBV6-2 or TRBV6-3 and TRBJ1-1; 7 bases are shared with TRBD1. The CDR3 has 18 amino acids. Trimming cost V 4 bases and J 0 bases; bases outside gene matches: 14. The germline gives CDR1 MNHEY, CDR2 SVGEGT. The CDR3 sequence is CASSSPLDYRGMNTEAFF. The CDR3 DNA reads as TGTGCCAGCAGTTCTCCCTTAGATTACAGGGGAATGAACACTGAAGCTTTCTTT.

V is TRBV19 and J is TRBJ2-7; TRBD1 matches 8 bases. The V and J ends lost 3 bases and 4 bases, in that order; junction bases with no gene match: 14. This CDR3 is built from 17 residues. Germline values: CDR1 LNHDA, CDR2 SQIVND (reference sequence). CDR3 residues: CASSIGTDREAGYEQYF. In DNA, the CDR3 is TGTGCCAGTAGTATTGGGACGGACAGGGAAGCAGGGTACGAGCAGTACTTC.

This chain joins TRBV2 and TRBJ1-2; possible D gene TRBD1, 5 bases. Germline CDR1 is SNHLY and CDR2 is FYNNEI. Trimming stripped 6 bases from V and 4 bases from J, with 15 bases between. This CDR3 has 14 residues. The CDR3 nucleotides read TGTGCCAGCAGCTTAGACGGGGGGGGCTATGGCTACACCTTC. Translating it yields CASSLDGGGYGYTF.

This chain joins TRBV6-6 and TRBJ1-3, with TRBD1 matching over 8 bases. The length of the CDR3 is 13 residues. The V gene's germline CDR1 is MNHNY and CDR2 SVGAGI (reference sequence). Trimming cost V 7 bases and J 6 bases; bases outside gene matches: 5. CDR3 amino acids: CASTPTGVNTIYF. The CDR3 DNA sequence: TGTGCCAGCACCCCGACAGGGGTAAACACCATATATTTT.

The chain has TRBV28 and TRBJ1-2; a possible D gene is TRBD1 (5 bases). V was trimmed by 4 bases and J by 6 bases, leaving 18 bases between them. Germline-derived CDR1 and CDR2 are MDHEN and SYDVKM. This CDR3 spans 15 amino acids. This CDR3 reads CASSSEIPGSHGYTF. Written as DNA, the CDR3 is TGTGCCAGCAGTTCGGAGATTCCAGGGTCTCATGGCTACACCTTC.

This clone showed up just once. This sequence joins TRBV4-2 and TRBJ2-4; the match to TRBD2 covers 8 bases. Germline CDR1 LGHNA, CDR2 YNFKEQ. The junction had 8 bases not matched to a gene; V was cut back by 5 bases and J by 2 bases. The length of the CDR3 is 16 residues. CDR3 region: CASSAGGAGTKNIQYF. DNA for the CDR3: TGTGCCAGCAGCGCCGGGGGGGCCGGGACCAAAAACATTCAGTACTTC.

The chain links TRBV29-1 to TRBJ1-2, with unresolved D. The CDR3 extends over 13 amino acids. The V gene lost 6 bases and the J gene lost 8 bases, with 19 bases spanning the gap. Germline CDR1 reads SQVTM; CDR2 reads ANQGSEA. The CDR3 loop reads CSVKERTNDGYTF. CDR3 DNA sequence: TGCAGCGTGAAGGAGCGGACTAATGACGGCTACACCTTC.

This clone was picked up one time. The chain uses TRBV30 and TRBJ1-5; TRBD1 might be the D (5 bases). The V gene's germline CDR1 is GTSNPN and CDR2 SVGIG (reference sequence). CDR3 length: 14 amino acids. V lost 0 bases to trimming and J lost 3 bases, with 9 bases between them. The CDR3 DNA sequence: TGTGCCTGGAGTGTCGGGGGGAACAATCAGCCCCAGCATTTT. It specifies CAWSVGGNNQPQHF.

The gene calls are TRBV5-6 and TRBJ2-2, with 7 bases identical to TRBD1. CDR1 and CDR2 (germline): SGHDT, YYEEEE. V gave up 1 base and J gave up 1 base; unmatched junction bases: 4. The CDR3 is made up of 16 amino acids. For the CDR3, the DNA is TGTGCCAGCAGCTTGTATCGGGACAGGAACACCGGGGAGCTGTTTTTT. Its protein product is CASSLYRDRNTGELFF.

The V call is TRBV29-1, the J call TRBJ2-7; D ambiguous. The CDR3 length is 11 residues. From germline, CDR1 is SQVTM and CDR2 ANQGSEA. V was pared by 8 bases and J by 4 bases, with 12 bases between. The CDR3 DNA sequence: TGCAGCACCCTCTTCGAGTACGAGCAGTACTTC. This encodes CSTLFEYEQYF.

The V call is TRBV7-6, the J call TRBJ2-1; weak D call: TRBD2 (6 bases). V was shortened by 5 bases and J by 0 bases, with 11 bases between the two germline ends. Germline values: CDR1 SGHVS, CDR2 FNYEAQ. The CDR3 has 15 amino acids. The chain's CDR3 is CASSRGTGSYNEQFF. CDR3 nucleotide sequence: TGTGCCAGCAGCCGCGGGACGGGCTCCTACAATGAGCAGTTCTTC.

CDR3 DNA: TGTGCCAGCAGCCAGACACAGGGACAGGGGATTCCCGGGGAGCTGTTTTTT. Translation: CASSQTQGQGIPGELFF. The rearrangement links TRBV3-1 (or the pseudogene TRBV3-2) to TRBJ2-2, with 10 bases matching TRBD1. V shed 3 bases and J 6 bases; nucleotides not matched to a gene: 10. CDR3 length: 17 residues. Germline V lookup: CDR1 LGHDT, CDR2 YNNKEL (reference sequence).